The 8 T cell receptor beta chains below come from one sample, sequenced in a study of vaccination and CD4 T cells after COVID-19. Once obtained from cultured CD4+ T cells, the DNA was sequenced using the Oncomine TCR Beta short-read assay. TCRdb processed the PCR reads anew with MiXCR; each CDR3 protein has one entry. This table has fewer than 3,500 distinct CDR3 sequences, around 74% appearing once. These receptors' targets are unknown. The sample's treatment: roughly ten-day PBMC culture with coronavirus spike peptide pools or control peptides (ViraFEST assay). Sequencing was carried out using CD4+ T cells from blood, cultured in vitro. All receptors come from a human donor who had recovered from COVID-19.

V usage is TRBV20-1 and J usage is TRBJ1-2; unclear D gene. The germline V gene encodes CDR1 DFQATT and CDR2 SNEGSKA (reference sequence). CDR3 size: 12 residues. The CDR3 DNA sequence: TGCAGGGCCTCTAGTGGGGACTATGGCTACACCTTC. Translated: CRASSGDYGYTF.

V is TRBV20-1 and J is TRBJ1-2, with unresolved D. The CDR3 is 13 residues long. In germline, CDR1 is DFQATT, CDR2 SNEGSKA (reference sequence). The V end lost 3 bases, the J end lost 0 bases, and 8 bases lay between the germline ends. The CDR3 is CSASHLANYGYTF. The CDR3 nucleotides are TGCAGTGCTAGCCACCTAGCTAACTATGGCTACACCTTC.

DNA of the CDR3: TGTGCCATCAGTGAGTCCGCAGTAAAAGAGACCCAGTACTTC. This sequence encodes CAISESAVKETQYF. The chain links TRBV10-3 to TRBJ2-5; D gene ambiguous. Germline CDR1 is ENHRY and CDR2 is SYGVKD. The V gene lost 0 bases and the J gene lost 3 bases, with 8 bases spanning the gap. CDR3 size: 14 residues.

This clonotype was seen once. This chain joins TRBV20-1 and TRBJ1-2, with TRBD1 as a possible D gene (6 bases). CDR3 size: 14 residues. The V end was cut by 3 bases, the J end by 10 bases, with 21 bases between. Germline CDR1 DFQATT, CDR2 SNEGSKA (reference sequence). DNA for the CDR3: TGCAGTGCTAGGGGGGGGCCGGCCACCACTTCCTACACCTTC. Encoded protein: CSARGGPATTSYTF.

CDR3 residues: CASRGEYDEKLFF. CDR3 bases: TGTGCCAGCCGTGGAGAGTACGATGAAAAACTGTTTTTT. This chain connects TRBV28 to TRBJ1-4, with D uncertain. Germline-derived CDR1 and CDR2 are MDHEN and SYDVKM. Trimming removed 8 bases at V and 6 bases at J, with 13 bases between. The CDR3 is 13 amino acids.

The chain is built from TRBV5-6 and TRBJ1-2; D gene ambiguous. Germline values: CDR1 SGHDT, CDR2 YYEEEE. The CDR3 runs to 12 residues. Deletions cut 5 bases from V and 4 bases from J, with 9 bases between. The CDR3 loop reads CASSSSSYGYTF. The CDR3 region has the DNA TGTGCCAGCAGTAGTAGTTCCTATGGCTACACCTTC. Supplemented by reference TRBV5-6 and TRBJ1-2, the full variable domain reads DAGVTQSPTHLIKTRGQQVTLRCSPKSGHDTVSWYQQALGQGPQFIFQYYEEEERQRGNFPDRFSGHQFPNYSSELNVNALLLGDSALYLCASSSSSYGYTFGSGTRLTVV.

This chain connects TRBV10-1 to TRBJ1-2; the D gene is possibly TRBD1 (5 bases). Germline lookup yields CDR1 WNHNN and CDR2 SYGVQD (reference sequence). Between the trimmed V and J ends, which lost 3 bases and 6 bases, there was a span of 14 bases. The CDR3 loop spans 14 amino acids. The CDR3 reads CASSDPRGSDGYTF. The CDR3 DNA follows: TGCGCCAGCAGTGACCCAAGGGGCAGTGATGGCTACACCTTC.

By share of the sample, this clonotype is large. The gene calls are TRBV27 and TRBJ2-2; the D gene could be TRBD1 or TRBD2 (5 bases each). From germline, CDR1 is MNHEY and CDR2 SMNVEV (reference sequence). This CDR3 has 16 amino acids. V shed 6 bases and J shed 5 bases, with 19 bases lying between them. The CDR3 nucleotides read TGTGCCAGCAGCCTAAAGGGAGCAGGGTGGACCGGGGAGCTGTTTTTT. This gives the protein CASSLKGAGWTGELFF.